The T cell receptor beta chain described here comes from a study of tissue T cells after allogeneic stem cell transplantation. Notes on the study in general: Only a limited share of tissue TCRs appeared in blood or spleen. Within patients, tissue anatomy strongly shaped TCR repertoire composition.

TCRdb's table, derived via immunoSEQ multiplex PCR, lists solely in-frame clones and lacks some. The sample comprises roughly 45,000 clones, approximately 73% of which are singletons, and under 0.9% rests with the top ten. As for this clone: No antigen is known for it. These gene names are mouse names. Coverage ceases 1 residue before the CDR3 finishes, and the germline J gene fills in the end.

The CDR3 consists of 15 residues. V lost 3 bases and J lost 0; bases outside the gene matches: 1. The germline V gene has CDR1 LGHNA and CDR2 YSYQKL. This sequence joins TRBV2 and TRBJ2-3; 9 bases are shared with TRBD2. Sequenced input: sorted cells pooled from one or two spleens. The TCR originated in a pool of C57BL/6 mice in good health. The sequenced CDR3 bases are TGTGCCAGCAGCCACGACTGGGGGAGTGCAGAAACGCTGTAT. This encodes CASSHDWGSAETLY. The whole CDR3 is CASSHDWGSAETLYF.